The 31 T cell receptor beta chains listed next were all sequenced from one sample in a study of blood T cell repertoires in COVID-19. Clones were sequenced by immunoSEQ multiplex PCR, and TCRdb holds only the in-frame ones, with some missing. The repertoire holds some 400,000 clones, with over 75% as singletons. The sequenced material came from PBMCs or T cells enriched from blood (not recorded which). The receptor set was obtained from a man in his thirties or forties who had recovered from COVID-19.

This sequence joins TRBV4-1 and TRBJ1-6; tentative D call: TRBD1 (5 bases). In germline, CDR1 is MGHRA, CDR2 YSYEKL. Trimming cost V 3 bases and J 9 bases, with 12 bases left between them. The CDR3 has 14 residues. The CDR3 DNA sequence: TGCGCCAGCAGCCAGAGAGGGACTAGTTCACCCCTCCACTTT. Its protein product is CASSQRGTSSPLHF.

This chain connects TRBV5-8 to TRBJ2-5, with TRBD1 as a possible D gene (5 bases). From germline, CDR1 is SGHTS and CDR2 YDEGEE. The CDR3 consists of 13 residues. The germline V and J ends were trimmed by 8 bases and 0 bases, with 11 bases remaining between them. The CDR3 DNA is TGTGCCAGTAGTAAAGGGGACCAAGAGACCCAGTACTTC. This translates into CASSKGDQETQYF.

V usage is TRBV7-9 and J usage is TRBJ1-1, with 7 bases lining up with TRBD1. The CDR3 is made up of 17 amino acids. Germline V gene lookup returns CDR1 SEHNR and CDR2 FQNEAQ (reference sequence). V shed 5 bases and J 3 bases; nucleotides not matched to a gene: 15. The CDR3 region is CASSRGGLSTGDTEAFF. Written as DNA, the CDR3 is TGTGCCAGCAGCCGAGGGGGCCTTAGCACCGGTGACACTGAAGCTTTCTTT.

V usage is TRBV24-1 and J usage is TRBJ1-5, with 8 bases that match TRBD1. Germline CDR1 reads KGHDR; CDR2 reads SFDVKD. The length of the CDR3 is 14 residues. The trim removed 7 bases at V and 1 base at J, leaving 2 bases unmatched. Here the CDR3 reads CATRGQESNQPQHF. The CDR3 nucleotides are TGTGCCACCAGGGGACAGGAAAGCAATCAGCCCCAGCATTTT.

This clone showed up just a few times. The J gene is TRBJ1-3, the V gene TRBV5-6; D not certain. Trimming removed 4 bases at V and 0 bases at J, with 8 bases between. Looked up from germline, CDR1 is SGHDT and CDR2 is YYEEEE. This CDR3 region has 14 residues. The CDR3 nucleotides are TGTGCCAGCAGCCGGGTAGCCTCTGGAAACACCATATATTTT. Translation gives CASSRVASGNTIYF. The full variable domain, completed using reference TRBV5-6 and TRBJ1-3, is DAGVTQSPTHLIKTRGQQVTLRCSPKSGHDTVSWYQQALGQGPQFIFQYYEEEERQRGNFPDRFSGHQFPNYSSELNVNALLLGDSALYLCASSRVASGNTIYFGEGSWLTVV.

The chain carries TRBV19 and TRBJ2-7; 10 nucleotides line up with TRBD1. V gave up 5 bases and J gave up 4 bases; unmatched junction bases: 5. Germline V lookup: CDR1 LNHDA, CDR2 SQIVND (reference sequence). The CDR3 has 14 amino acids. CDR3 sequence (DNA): TGTGCCAGTAGTCTCGACAGGGGGCCATACGAGCAGTACTTC. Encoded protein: CASSLDRGPYEQYF.

CDR3 DNA sequence: TGTGCCAGCAGCCAAGATACCCTAGCGGGAGTCGATGAGCAGTTCTTC. This gives the protein CASSQDTLAGVDEQFF. The chain uses TRBV3-1 (or the pseudogene TRBV3-2) and TRBJ2-1, with 10 bases identical to TRBD2. Germline V gene lookup returns CDR1 LGHDT and CDR2 YNNKEL (reference sequence). J was trimmed by 8 bases and V by 0 bases; bases with no gene match: 7. This CDR3 spans 16 amino acids.

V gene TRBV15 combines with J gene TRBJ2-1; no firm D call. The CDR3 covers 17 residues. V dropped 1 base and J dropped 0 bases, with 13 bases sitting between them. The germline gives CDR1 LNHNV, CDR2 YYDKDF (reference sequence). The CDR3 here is CATSRVRLVGSYNEQFF. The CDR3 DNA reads TGTGCCACCAGCAGAGTCCGGCTAGTTGGCTCCTACAATGAGCAGTTCTTC.

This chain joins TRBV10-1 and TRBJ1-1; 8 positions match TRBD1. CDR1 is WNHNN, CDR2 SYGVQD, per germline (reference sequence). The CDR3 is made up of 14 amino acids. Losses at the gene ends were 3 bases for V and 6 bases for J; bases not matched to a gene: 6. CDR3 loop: CASSDDRGWSEAFF. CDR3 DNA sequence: TGCGCCAGCAGTGACGACAGGGGCTGGTCTGAAGCTTTCTTT.

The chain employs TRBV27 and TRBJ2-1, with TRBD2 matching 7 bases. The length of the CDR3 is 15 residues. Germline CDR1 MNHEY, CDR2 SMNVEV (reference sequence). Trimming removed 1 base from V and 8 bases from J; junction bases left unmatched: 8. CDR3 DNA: TGTGCCAGCAGTTTATATGTCCTAGCGGTAGATGAGCAGTTCTTC. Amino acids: CASSLYVLAVDEQFF.

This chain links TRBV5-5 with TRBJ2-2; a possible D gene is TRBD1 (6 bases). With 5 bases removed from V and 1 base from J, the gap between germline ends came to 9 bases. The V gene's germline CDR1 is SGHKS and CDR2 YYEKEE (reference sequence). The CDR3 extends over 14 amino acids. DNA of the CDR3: TGTGCCAGCAGAGCACAGGGGAACACCGGGGAGCTGTTTTTT. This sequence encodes CASRAQGNTGELFF.

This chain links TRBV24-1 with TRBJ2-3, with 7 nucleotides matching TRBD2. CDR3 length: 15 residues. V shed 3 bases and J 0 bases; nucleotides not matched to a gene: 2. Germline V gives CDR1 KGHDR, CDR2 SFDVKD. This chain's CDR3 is CATSDAGDSTDTQYF. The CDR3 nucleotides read TGTGCCACCAGTGATGCGGGGGACAGCACAGATACGCAGTATTTT.

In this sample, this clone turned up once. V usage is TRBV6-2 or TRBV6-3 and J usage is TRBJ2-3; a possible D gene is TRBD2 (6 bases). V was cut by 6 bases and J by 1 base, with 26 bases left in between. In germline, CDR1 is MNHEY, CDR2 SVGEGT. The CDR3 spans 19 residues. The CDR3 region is CASSPVQKKDSSGTDTQYF. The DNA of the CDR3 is TGTGCCAGCAGCCCTGTTCAAAAGAAGGATTCTAGCGGCACAGATACGCAGTATTTT.

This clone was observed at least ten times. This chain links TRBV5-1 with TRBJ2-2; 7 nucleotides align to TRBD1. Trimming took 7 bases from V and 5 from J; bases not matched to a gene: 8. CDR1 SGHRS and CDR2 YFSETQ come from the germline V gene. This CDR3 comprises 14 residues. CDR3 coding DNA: TGCGCCAGCGGCACAGAGGGGGCTACCGGGGAGCTGTTTTTT. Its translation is CASGTEGATGELFF.

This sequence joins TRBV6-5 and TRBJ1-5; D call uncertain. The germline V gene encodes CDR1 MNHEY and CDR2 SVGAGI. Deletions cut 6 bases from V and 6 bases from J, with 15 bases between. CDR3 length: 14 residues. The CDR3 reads CASSGGWEGQPQHF. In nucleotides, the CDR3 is TGTGCCAGCAGCGGAGGTTGGGAAGGTCAGCCCCAGCATTTT.

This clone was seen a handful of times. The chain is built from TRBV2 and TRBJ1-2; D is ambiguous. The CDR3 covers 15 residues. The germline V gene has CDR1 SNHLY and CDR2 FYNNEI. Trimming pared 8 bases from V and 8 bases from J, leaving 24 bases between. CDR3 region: CASLWRADGGEGYTF. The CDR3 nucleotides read TGTGCCAGCCTTTGGCGGGCAGACGGTGGTGAAGGCTACACCTTC.

CDR3 bases: TGTGCCAGCAGTTTACCATCGAACACTGAAGCTTTCTTT. It is translated as CASSLPSNTEAFF. V is TRBV28 and J is TRBJ1-1; no firm D call. The length of the CDR3 is 13 residues. Germline V CDR1 and CDR2: MDHEN, SYDVKM. The V and J ends lost 2 bases and 1 base respectively, with 5 bases between them.

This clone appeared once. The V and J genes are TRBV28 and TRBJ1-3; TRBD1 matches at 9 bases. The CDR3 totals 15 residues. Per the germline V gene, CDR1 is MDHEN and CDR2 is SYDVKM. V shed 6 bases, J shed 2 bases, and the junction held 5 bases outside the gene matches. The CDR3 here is CASRDTGGPGNTIYF. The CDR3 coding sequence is TGTGCCAGCAGGGACACAGGGGGCCCTGGAAACACCATATATTTT.

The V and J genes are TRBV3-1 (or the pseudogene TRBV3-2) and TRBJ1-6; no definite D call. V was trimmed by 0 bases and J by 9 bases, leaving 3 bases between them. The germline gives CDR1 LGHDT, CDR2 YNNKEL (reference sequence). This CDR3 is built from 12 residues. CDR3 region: CASSQDSSPLHF. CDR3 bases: TGTGCCAGCAGCCAAGATAGTTCACCCCTCCACTTT.

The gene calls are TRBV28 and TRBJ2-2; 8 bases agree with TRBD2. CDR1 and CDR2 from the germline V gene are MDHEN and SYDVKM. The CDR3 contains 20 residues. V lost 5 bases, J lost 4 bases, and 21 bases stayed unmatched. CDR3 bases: TGTGCCAGCAGTCCCTCCGGATTTGCGGGGGGTTTGGGGGGCACCGGGGAGCTGTTTTTT. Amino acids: CASSPSGFAGGLGGTGELFF. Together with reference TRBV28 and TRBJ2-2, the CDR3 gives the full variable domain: DVKVTQSSRYLVKRTGEKVFLECVQDMDHENMFWYRQDPGLGLRLIYFSYDVKMKEKGDIPEGYSVSREKKERFSLILESASTNQTSMYLCASSPSGFAGGLGGTGELFFGEGSRLTVL.

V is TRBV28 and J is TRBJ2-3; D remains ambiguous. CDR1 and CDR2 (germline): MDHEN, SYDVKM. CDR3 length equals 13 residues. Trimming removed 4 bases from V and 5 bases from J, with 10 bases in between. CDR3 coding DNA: TGTGCCAGCAGTTCCCAAGTACAAGATACGCAGTATTTT. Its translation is CASSSQVQDTQYF.

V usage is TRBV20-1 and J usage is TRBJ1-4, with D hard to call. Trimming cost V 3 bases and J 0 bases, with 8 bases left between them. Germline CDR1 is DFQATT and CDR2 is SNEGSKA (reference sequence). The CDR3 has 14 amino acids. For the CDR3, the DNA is TGCAGTGCTAGTGGCGGCCCAACTAATGAAAAACTGTTTTTT. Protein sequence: CSASGGPTNEKLFF.

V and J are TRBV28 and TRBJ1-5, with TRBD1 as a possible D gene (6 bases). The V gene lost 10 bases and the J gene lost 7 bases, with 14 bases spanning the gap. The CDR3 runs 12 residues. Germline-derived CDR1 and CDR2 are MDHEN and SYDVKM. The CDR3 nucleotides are TGTGCCAACCAGGGGCAAGGGCAGCCCCAGCATTTT. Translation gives CANQGQGQPQHF.

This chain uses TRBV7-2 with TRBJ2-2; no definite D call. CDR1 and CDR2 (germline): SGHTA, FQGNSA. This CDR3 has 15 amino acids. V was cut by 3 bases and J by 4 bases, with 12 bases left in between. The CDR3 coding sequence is TGTGCCAGCAGCTTTAGTTTCGGGTTCACCGGGGAGCTGTTTTTT. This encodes CASSFSFGFTGELFF.

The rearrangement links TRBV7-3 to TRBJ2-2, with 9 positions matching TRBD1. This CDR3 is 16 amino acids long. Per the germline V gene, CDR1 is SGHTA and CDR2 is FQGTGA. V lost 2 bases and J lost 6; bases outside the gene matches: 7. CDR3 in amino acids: CASSLRQGVYAGELFF. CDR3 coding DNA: TGTGCCAGCAGCTTACGACAGGGGGTCTATGCCGGGGAGCTGTTTTTT.

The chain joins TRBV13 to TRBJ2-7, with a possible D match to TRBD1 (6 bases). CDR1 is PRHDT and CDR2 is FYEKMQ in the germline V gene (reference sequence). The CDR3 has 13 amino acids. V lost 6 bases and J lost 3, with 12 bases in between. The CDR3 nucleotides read TGTGCCAGCAGTGCGACAGGACTCTACGAGCAGTACTTC. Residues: CASSATGLYEQYF.

The CDR3 DNA reads TGTGCCAGCAGTTTAGGGACAGGGGGCGCCGAGTACTTC. This gives the protein CASSLGTGGAEYF. The chain couples TRBV12-3 or TRBV12-4 to TRBJ2-7, with TRBD1 identical over 11 bases. The ends lost 1 base at V and 11 bases at J; junction bases unmatched: 4. The CDR3 is 13 residues long.

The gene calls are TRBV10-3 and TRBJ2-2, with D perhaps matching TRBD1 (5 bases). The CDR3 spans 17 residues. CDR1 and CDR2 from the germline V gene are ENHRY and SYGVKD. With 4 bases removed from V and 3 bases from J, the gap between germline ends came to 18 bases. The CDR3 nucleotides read TGTGCCATCAGTGGTTTAGCTGGGCTAGGGGACACCGGGGAGCTGTTTTTT. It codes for CAISGLAGLGDTGELFF.

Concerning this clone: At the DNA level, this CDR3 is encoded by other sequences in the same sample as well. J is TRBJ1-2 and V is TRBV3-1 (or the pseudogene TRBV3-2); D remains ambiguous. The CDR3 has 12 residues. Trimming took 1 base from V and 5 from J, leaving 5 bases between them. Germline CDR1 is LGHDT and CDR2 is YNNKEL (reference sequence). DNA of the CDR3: TGTGCCAGCAGCCAAGGAGGATATGGCTACACCTTC. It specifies CASSQGGYGYTF.

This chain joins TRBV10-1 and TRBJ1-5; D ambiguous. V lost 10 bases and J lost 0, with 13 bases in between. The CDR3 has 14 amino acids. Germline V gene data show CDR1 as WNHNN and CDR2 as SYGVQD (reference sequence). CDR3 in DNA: TGCGCCATACCCCAGGCAAATAGCAATCAGCCCCAGCATTTT. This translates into CAIPQANSNQPQHF.

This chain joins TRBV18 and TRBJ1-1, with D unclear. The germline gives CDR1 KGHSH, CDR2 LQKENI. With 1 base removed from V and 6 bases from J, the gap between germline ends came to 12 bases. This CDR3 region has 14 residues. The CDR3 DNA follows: TGTGCCAGCTCACCACGACCAGAGGGCGCTGAAGCTTTCTTT. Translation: CASSPRPEGAEAFF.